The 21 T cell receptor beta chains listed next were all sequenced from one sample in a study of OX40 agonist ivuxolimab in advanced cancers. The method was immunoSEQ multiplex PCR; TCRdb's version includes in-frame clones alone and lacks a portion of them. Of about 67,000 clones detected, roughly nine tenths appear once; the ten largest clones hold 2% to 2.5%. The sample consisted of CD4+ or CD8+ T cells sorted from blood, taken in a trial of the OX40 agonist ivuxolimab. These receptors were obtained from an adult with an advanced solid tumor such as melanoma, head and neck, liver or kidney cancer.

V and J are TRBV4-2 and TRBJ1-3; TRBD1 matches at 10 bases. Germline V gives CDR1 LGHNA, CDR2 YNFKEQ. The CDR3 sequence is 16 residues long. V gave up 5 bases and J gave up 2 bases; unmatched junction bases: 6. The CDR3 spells CASSTRDRGTGNTIYF. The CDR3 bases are TGTGCCAGCAGCACCCGGGACAGGGGAACTGGAAACACCATATATTTT.

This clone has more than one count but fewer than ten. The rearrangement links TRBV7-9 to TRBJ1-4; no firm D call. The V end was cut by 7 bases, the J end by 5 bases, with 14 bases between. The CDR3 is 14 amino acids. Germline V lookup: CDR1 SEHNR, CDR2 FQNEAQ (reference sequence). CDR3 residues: CASTLDGVNEKLFF. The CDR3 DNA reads TGTGCCAGCACCTTGGACGGAGTGAATGAAAAACTGTTTTTT.

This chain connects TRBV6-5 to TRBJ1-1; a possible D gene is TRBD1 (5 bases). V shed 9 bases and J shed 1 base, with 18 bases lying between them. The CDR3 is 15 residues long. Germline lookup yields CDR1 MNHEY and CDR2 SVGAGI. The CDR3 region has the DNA TGTGCCAGTAGAAAAGGGGAGGGTGGGAACACTGAAGCTTTCTTT. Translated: CASRKGEGGNTEAFF.

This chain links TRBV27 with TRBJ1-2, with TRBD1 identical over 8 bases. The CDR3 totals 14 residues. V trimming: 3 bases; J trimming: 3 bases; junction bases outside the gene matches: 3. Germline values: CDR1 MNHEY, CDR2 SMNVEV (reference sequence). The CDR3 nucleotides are TGTGCCAGCAGTTTGAACAGGGGGGACTATGGCTACACCTTC. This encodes CASSLNRGDYGYTF.

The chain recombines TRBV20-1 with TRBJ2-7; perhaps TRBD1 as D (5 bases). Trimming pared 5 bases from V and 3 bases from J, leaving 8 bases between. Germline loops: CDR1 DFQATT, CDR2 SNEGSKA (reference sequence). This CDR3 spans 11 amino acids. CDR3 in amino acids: CSAPDNYEQYF. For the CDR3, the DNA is TGCAGTGCTCCGGACAACTACGAGCAGTACTTC.

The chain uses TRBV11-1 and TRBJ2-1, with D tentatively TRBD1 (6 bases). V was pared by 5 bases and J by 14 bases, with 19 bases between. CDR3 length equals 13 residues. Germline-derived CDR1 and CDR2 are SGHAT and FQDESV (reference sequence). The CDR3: CASSPDRPGVKFF. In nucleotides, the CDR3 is TGTGCCAGCAGCCCAGACAGGCCAGGGGTTAAGTTCTTC.

CDR3 coding DNA: TGTGCCAGCAGCTTAGAGGCAGTCCCGGGAACTAATGAAAAACTGTTTTTT. This translates into CASSLEAVPGTNEKLFF. This chain links TRBV7-9 with TRBJ1-4; D not certain. V lost 1 base and J 1 base, leaving 13 bases between the germline ends. Germline CDR1 is SEHNR and CDR2 is FQNEAQ (reference sequence). The CDR3 covers 17 residues.

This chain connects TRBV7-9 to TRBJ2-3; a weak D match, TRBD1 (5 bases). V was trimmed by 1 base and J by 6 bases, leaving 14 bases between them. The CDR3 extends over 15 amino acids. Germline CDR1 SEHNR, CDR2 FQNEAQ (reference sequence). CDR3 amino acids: CASSLVQGLGDTQYF. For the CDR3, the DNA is TGTGCCAGCAGCTTAGTTCAGGGCCTCGGGGATACGCAGTATTTT.

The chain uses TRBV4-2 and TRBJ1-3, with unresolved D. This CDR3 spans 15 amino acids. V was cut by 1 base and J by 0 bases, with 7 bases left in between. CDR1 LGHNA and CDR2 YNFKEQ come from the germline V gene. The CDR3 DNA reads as TGTGCCAGCAGCCAAGCGACGGTCTCTGGAAACACCATATATTTT. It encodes CASSQATVSGNTIYF.

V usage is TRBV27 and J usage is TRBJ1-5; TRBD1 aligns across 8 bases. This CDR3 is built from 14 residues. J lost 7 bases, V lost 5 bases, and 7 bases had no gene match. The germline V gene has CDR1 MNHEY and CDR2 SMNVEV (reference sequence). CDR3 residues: CASSLQGGRQPQHF. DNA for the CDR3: TGTGCCAGCAGTCTACAGGGGGGGAGGCAGCCCCAGCATTTT.

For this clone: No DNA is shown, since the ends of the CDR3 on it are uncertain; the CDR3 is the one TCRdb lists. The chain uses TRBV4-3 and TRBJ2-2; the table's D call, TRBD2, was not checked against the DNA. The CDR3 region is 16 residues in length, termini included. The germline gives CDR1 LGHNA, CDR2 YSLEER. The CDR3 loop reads CASSQEGGFGNGELFF.

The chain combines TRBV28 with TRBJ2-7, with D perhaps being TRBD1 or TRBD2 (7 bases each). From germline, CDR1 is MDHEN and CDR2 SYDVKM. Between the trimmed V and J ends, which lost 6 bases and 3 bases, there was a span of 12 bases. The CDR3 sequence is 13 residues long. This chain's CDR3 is CASRPGGDYEQYF. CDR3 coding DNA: TGTGCCAGCAGACCAGGGGGGGACTACGAGCAGTACTTC. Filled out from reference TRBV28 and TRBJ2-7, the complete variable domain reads DVKVTQSSRYLVKRTGEKVFLECVQDMDHENMFWYRQDPGLGLRLIYFSYDVKMKEKGDIPEGYSVSREKKERFSLILESASTNQTSMYLCASRPGGDYEQYFGPGTRLTVT.

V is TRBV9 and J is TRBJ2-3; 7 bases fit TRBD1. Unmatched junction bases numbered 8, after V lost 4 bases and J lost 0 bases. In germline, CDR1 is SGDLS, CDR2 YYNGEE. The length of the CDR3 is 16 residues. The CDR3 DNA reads TGTGCCAGCAGCCAAGGGACAGACTATAGCACAGATACGCAGTATTTT. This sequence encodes CASSQGTDYSTDTQYF.

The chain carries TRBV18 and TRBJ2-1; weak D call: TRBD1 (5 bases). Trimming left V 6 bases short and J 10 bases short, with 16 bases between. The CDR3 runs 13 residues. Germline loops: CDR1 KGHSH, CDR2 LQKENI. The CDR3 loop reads CASSPTVRGEQFF. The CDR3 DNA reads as TGTGCCAGCTCGCCGACAGTCCGCGGCGAGCAGTTCTTC. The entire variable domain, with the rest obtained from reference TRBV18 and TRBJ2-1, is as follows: NAGVMQNPRHLVRRRGQEARLRCSPMKGHSHVYWYRQLPEEGLKFMVYLQKENIIDESGMPKERFSAEFPKEGPSILRIQQVVRGDSAAYFCASSPTVRGEQFFGPGTRLTVL.

DNA of the CDR3: TGTGCCTGGAGTAAGCCCCGGGGGGCGGGTCAGCCCCAGCATTTT. Protein sequence: CAWSKPRGAGQPQHF. The chain uses TRBV30 and TRBJ1-5; weak D call: TRBD1 (6 bases). Germline V gives CDR1 GTSNPN, CDR2 SVGIG (reference sequence). The length of the CDR3 is 15 residues. The germline V and J ends were trimmed by 2 bases and 6 bases, with 17 bases remaining between them.

CDR3 residues: CASSVQLALGIEQFF. In DNA, the CDR3 is TGTGCCAGCAGTGTTCAGCTAGCTTTGGGAATTGAGCAGTTCTTC. The chain joins TRBV2 to TRBJ2-1, with D possibly being TRBD2 (5 bases). Trimming took off 4 bases at V and 9 bases at J, with 19 bases between the two ends. The V gene's germline CDR1 is SNHLY and CDR2 FYNNEI. The length of the CDR3 is 15 residues.

Here the CDR3 DNA reads TGTGCCAGCAGCTCAGCCGGGACAGGTGAGGAGACCCAGTACTTC. Translation gives CASSSAGTGEETQYF. This chain connects TRBV7-2 to TRBJ2-5, with 8 bases fitting TRBD1. Germline CDR1 SGHTA, CDR2 FQGNSA. This CDR3 has 15 residues. Losses at the gene ends were 4 bases for V and 5 bases for J; bases not matched to a gene: 9.

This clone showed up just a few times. This CDR3 is CASEIQETQYF. CDR3 coding DNA: TGTGCCAGCGAAATTCAAGAGACCCAGTACTTC. The chain employs TRBV2 and TRBJ2-5; D call uncertain. The germline V gene encodes CDR1 SNHLY and CDR2 FYNNEI. There are 11 residues in the CDR3. V was cut by 8 bases and J by 2 bases, with 6 bases left in between.

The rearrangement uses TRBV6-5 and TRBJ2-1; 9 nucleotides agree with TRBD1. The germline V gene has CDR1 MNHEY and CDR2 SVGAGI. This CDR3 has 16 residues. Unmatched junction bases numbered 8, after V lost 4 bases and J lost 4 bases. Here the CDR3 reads CASSSGTGGLYNEQFF. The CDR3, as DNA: TGTGCCAGCAGTTCGGGAACAGGGGGCCTATACAATGAGCAGTTCTTC.

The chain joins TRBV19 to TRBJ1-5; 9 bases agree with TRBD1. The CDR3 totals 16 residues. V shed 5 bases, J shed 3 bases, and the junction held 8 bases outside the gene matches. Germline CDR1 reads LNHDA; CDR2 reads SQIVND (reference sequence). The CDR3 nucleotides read TGTGCCAGTAGTTGGGCCGGGACAGGGAACAATCAGCCCCAGCATTTT. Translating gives CASSWAGTGNNQPQHF.

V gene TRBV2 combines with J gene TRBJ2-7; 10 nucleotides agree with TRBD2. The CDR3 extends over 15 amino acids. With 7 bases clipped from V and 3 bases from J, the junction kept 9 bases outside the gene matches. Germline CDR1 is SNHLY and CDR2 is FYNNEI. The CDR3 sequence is CASNPTSGVFYEQYF. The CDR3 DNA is TGTGCCAGCAACCCTACTAGCGGGGTTTTCTACGAGCAGTACTTC.